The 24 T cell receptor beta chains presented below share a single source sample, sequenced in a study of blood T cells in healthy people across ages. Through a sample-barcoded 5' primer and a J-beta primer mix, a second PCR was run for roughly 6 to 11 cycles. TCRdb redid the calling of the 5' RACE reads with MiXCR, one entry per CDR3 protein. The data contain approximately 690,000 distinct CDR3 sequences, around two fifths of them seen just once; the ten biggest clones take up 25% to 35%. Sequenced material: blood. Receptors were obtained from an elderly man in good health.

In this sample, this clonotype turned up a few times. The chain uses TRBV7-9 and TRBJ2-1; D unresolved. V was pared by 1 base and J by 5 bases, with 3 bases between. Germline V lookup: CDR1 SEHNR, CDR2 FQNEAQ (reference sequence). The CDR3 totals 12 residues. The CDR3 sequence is CASSLGHNEQFF. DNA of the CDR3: TGTGCCAGCAGCTTAGGTCACAATGAGCAGTTCTTC.

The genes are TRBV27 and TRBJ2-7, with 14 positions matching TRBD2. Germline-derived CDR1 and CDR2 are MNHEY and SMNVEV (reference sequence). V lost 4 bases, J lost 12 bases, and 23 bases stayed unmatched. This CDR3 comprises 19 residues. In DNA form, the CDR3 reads TGTGCCAGCAGTTCACACGCACGGGGACTAGCGGGAGCGACTAGGGTCTGGTACTTC. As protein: CASSSHARGLAGATRVWYF.

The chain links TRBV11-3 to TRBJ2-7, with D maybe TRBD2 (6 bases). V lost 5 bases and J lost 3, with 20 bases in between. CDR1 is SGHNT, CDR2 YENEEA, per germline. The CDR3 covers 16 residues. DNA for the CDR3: TGTGCCAGCAGCAAAACGAGGGCGGGGAGTTTCTACGAGCAGTACTTC. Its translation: CASSKTRAGSFYEQYF.

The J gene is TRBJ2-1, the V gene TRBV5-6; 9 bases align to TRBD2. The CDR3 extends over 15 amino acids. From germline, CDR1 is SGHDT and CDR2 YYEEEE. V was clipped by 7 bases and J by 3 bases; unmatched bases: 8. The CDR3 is CASAGGTTVYNEQFF. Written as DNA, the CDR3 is TGTGCCAGCGCGGGGGGGACAACCGTCTACAATGAGCAGTTCTTC.

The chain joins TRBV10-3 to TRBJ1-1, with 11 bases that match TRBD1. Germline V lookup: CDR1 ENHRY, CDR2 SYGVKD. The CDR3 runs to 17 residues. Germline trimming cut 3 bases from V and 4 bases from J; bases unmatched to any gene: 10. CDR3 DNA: TGTGCCATCAGTGACGGGACAGGGGGTTTTGGGGGCACTGAAGCTTTCTTT. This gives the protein CAISDGTGGFGGTEAFF.

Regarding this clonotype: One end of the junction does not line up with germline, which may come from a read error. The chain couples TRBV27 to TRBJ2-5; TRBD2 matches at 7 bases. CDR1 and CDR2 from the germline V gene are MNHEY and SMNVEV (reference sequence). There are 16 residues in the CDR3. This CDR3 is CAGSLLGEGSQETQYF. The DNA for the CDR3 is TGTGCCGGCAGTTTATTGGGGGAGGGCTCGCAAGAGACCCAGTACTTC.

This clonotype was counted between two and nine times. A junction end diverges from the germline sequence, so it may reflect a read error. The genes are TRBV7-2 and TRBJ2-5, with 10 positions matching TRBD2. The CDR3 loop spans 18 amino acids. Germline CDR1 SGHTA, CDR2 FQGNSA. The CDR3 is CASSLGHTSGAKQETQYF. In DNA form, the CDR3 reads TGTGCCAGCAGCTTAGGTCATACTAGCGGGGCTAAGCAAGAGACCCAGTACTTT.

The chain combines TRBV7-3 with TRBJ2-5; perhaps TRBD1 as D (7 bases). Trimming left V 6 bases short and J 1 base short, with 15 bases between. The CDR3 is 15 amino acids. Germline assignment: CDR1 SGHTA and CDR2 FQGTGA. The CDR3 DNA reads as TGTGCCAGCAGAAGAGCAGGGGGAGGCCAAGAGACCCAGTACTTC. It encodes CASRRAGGGQETQYF. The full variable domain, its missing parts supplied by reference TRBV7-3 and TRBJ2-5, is GAGVSQTPSNKVTEKGKYVELRCDPISGHTALYWYRQSLGQGPEFLIYFQGTGAADDSGLPNDRFFAVRPEGSVSTLKIQRTERGDSAVYLCASRRAGGGQETQYFGPGTRLLVL.

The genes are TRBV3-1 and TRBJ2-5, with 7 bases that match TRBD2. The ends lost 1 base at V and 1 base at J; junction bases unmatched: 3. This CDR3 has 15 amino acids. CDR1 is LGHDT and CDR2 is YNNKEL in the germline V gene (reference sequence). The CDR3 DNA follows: TGTGCCAGCAGCCAAGTGGGAGGGCCCCAAGAGACCCAGTACTTC. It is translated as CASSQVGGPQETQYF.

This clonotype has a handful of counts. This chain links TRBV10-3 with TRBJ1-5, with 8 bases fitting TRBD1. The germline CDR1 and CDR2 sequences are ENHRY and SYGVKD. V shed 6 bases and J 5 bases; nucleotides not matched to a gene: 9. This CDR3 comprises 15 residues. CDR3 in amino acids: CAIREDTGGDQPQHF. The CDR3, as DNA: TGTGCCATCAGGGAGGATACAGGGGGAGATCAGCCCCAGCATTTT.

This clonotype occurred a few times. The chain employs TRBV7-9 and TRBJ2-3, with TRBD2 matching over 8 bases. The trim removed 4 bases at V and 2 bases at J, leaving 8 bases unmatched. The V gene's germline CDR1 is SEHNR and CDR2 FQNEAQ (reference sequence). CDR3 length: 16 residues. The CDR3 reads CASSYDGTRVTDTQYF. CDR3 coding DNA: TGTGCCAGCAGCTACGATGGGACTAGAGTCACAGATACGCAGTATTTT. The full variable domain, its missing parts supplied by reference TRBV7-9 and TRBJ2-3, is DTGVSQNPRHKITKRGQNVTFRCDPISEHNRLYWYRQTLGQGPEFLTYFQNEAQLEKSRLLSDRFSAERPKGSFSTLEIQRTEQGDSAMYLCASSYDGTRVTDTQYFGPGTRLTVL.

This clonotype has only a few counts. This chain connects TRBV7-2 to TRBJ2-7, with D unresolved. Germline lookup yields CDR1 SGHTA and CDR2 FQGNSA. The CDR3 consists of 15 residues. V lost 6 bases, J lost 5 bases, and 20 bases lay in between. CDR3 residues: CASSVSSSGVHEQYF. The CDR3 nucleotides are TGTGCCAGCAGTGTTAGTTCGTCGGGTGTCCACGAGCAGTACTTC.

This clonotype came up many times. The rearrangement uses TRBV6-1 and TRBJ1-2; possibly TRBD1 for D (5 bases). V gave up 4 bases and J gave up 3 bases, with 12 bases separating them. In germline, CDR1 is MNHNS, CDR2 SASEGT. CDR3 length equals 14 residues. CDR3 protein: CASSVGQGDYGYTF. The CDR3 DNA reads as TGTGCCAGCAGTGTTGGGCAGGGAGACTATGGCTACACCTTC.

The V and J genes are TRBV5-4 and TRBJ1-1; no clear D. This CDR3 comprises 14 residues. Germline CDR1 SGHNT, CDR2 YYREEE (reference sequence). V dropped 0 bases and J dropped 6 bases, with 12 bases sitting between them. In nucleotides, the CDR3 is TGTGCCAGCAGCTTGGGGACGAATAAGCCTGAAGCTTTCTTT. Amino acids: CASSLGTNKPEAFF.

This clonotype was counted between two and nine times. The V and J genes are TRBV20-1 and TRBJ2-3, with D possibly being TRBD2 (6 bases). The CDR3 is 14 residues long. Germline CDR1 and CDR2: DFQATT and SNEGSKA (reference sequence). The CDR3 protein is CRVLGSGYTDTQYF. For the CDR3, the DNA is TGCAGGGTTCTGGGTAGCGGCTACACAGATACGCAGTATTTT.

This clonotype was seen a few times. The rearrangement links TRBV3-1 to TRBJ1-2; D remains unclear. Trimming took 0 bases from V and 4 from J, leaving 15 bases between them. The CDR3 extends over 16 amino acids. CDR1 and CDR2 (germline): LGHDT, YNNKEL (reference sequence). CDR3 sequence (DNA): TGTGCCAGCAGCCAAGATGGAGCGACACGGAGCTATGGCTACACCTTC. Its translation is CASSQDGATRSYGYTF. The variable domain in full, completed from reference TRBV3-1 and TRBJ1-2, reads DTAVSQTPKYLVTQMGNDKSIKCEQNLGHDTMYWYKQDSKKFLKIMFSYNNKELIINETVPNRFSPKSPDKAHLNLHINSLELGDSAVYFCASSQDGATRSYGYTFGSGTRLTVV.

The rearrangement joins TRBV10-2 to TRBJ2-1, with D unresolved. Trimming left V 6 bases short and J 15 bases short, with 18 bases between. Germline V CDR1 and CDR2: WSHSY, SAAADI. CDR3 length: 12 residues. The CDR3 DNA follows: TGCGCCAGCAGGGTGCTAGGATGCGAAGCGTTCTTC. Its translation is CASRVLGCEAFF.

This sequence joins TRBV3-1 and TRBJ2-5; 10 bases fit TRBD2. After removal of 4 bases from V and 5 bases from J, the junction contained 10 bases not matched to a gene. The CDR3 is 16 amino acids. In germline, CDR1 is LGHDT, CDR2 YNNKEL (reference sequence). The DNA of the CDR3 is TGTGCCAGCAGCCCTAAACTAGCGGGGATTCGCGAGACCCAGTACTTC. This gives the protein CASSPKLAGIRETQYF.

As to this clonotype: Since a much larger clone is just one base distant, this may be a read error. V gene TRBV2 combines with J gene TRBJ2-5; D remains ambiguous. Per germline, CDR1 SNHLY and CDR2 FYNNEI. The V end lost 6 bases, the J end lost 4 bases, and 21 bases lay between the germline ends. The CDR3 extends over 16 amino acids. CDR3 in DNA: TGTGCCAGCAGGAATAGACGACCCCGCGGTTTAGAGACCCAGTACTTC. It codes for CASRNRRPRGLETQYF.

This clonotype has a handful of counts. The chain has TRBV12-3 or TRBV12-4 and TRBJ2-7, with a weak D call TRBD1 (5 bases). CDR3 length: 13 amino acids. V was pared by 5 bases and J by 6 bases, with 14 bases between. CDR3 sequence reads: CASSRIDSAEQYF. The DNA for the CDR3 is TGTGCCAGCAGTCGAATTGACAGTGCCGAGCAGTACTTC.

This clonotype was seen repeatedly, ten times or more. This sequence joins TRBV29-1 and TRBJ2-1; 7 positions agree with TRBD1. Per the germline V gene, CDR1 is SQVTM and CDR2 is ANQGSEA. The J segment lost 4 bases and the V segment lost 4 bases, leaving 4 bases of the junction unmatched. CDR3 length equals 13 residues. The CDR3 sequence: CSVGDSPYNEQFF. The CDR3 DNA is TGCAGCGTTGGGGACAGCCCTTACAATGAGCAGTTCTTC.

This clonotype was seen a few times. The chain's CDR3 is CASNLAGRGDTQYF. DNA for the CDR3: TGTGCCAGCAACTTAGCGGGGCGGGGAGATACGCAGTATTTT. The V gene is TRBV27, the J gene TRBJ2-3; TRBD2 matches 8 bases. This CDR3 region has 14 residues. The germline V gene has CDR1 MNHEY and CDR2 SMNVEV (reference sequence). Unmatched junction bases numbered 8, after V lost 7 bases and J lost 5 bases.

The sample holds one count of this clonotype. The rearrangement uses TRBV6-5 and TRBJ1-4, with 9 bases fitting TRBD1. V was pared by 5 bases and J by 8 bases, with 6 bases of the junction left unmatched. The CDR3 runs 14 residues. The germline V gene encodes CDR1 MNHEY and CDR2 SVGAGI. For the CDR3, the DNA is TGTGCCAGCAGTCAACAGGGGGCTTTAGAAAAACTGTTTTTT. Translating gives CASSQQGALEKLFF.

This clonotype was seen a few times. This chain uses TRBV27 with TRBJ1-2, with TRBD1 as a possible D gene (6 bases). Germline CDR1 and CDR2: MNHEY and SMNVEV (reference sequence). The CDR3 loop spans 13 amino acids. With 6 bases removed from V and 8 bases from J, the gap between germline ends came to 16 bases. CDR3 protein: CASSHTGSGGYTF. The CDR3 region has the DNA TGTGCCAGCAGCCACACAGGGTCTGGAGGCTACACCTTC.